These 21 T cell receptor beta chains came from one sample sequenced in a study of T cells after yellow fever vaccination. One entry per CDR3 protein results from TCRdb running MiXCR on the 5' RACE reads. The table records just under 30,000 distinct CDR3 sequences, 5% of them present only once. Sequencing was performed on CD8+ T cells sorted from PBMCs, taken 10 days after the yellow fever booster vaccination. These receptors all stem from a man in his thirties or forties who received the YFV17D yellow fever vaccine.

The chain recombines TRBV6-2 or TRBV6-3 with TRBJ1-2; the D is unclear. V lost 10 bases and J lost 6, with 18 bases in between. Germline V lookup: CDR1 MNHEY, CDR2 SVGEGT. This CDR3 comprises 13 residues. CDR3 residues: CAISSDLEDGYTF. For the CDR3, the DNA is TGTGCCATCAGCTCCGATCTAGAGGATGGCTACACCTTC.

This clonotype was seen repeatedly, ten times or more. The chain joins TRBV20-1 to TRBJ2-7; 7 positions agree with TRBD2. This CDR3 spans 19 amino acids. Germline CDR1 reads DFQATT; CDR2 reads SNEGSKA (reference sequence). V trimming: 2 bases; J trimming: 0 bases; junction bases outside the gene matches: 19. The CDR3: CSARSPGTTPKLSSYEQYF. The DNA for the CDR3 is TGCAGTGCTAGAAGCCCCGGGACTACCCCTAAACTGAGCTCCTACGAGCAGTACTTC.

This clonotype came up many times. The gene calls are TRBV20-1 and TRBJ2-7; TRBD1 matches at 8 bases. The germline V gene has CDR1 DFQATT and CDR2 SNEGSKA (reference sequence). The V and J ends lost 4 bases and 4 bases, in that order; junction bases with no gene match: 9. The CDR3 is 14 amino acids. CDR3 residues: CSATDRASSYEQYF. CDR3 DNA: TGCAGTGCTACGGACAGGGCGAGTTCTTACGAGCAGTACTTC.

This clonotype was counted many times. This chain links TRBV2 with TRBJ2-1; D perhaps matches TRBD2 (6 bases). This CDR3 comprises 17 residues. The germline V gene has CDR1 SNHLY and CDR2 FYNNEI. The V end was cut by 2 bases, the J end by 6 bases, with 20 bases between. DNA for the CDR3: TGTGCCAGCAGTGAAAACCCCTCTAGCGTTGGTATCAATGAGCAGTTCTTC. Translated: CASSENPSSVGINEQFF.

This clonotype showed up many times. V gene TRBV15 combines with J gene TRBJ2-1; 8 nucleotides agree with TRBD2. CDR1 LNHNV and CDR2 YYDKDF come from the germline V gene (reference sequence). V lost 3 bases and J lost 8; bases outside the gene matches: 9. The CDR3 is 15 amino acids. Here the CDR3 reads CATSSQRERVHEQFF. CDR3 sequence (DNA): TGTGCCACCAGCAGCCAGCGGGAGAGGGTCCATGAGCAGTTCTTC.

This clonotype is large within its sample. This rearrangement joins TRBV4-2 to TRBJ2-3; TRBD2 agrees at 13 bases. Looked up from germline, CDR1 is LGHNA and CDR2 is YNFKEQ. V lost 3 bases to trimming and J lost 2 bases; unmatched junction nucleotides: 5. This CDR3 region has 17 residues. The CDR3 sequence: CASSQAGTSGDTDTQYF. The CDR3 DNA sequence: TGTGCCAGCAGCCAGGCCGGGACTAGCGGGGACACAGATACGCAGTATTTT.

This clonotype was picked up many times. This rearrangement joins TRBV12-5 to TRBJ2-2; unclear D gene. Between the trimmed V and J ends, which lost 3 bases and 6 bases, there was a span of 8 bases. CDR1 and CDR2 (germline): LGHNT, FRNRAP. This CDR3 has 13 amino acids. The CDR3, as DNA: TGTGCTAGTGGTTTCGGTGTCCCCGGGGAGCTGTTTTTT. It is translated as CASGFGVPGELFF.

This clonotype was observed many times. One junction end disagrees with the germline gene, perhaps due to a read error. V gene TRBV3-1 combines with J gene TRBJ2-1; D not certain. This CDR3 has 13 amino acids. Germline CDR1 LGHDT, CDR2 YNNKEL (reference sequence). As DNA, the CDR3 is TGTGCCAGCAGCTCTGACTCCTTCAATGAGCAGTTCTTC. As protein: CASSSDSFNEQFF.

At least ten counts were recorded for this clonotype. V gene TRBV12-3 or TRBV12-4 combines with J gene TRBJ2-5; D could derive from TRBD1 or TRBD2 (5 bases each). Trimming removed 8 bases at V and 3 bases at J, with 13 bases between. This CDR3 spans 13 amino acids. CDR3 coding DNA: TGTGCCAGCCGAGGGGTGATGAAAGAGACCCAGTACTTC. Translating it yields CASRGVMKETQYF.

This clonotype was seen ten or more times. This chain joins TRBV7-2 and TRBJ1-5, with TRBD1 identical over 7 bases. Germline V gene lookup returns CDR1 SGHTA and CDR2 FQGNSA. The CDR3 loop spans 13 amino acids. The V gene end was trimmed by 6 bases and the J gene end by 4 bases; junction bases not matched to a gene: 3. The CDR3 protein is CASSYRGNQPQHF. In DNA form, the CDR3 reads TGTGCCAGCAGTTACAGGGGTAATCAGCCCCAGCATTTT.

This clonotype was recorded at least ten times. The V and J genes are TRBV11-2 and TRBJ1-1, with D possibly TRBD1 on 6 matching bases. Germline assignment: CDR1 SGHAT and CDR2 FQNNGV. Trimming took 2 bases from V and 1 from J, leaving 14 bases between them. This CDR3 contains 16 residues. This chain's CDR3 is CASSLWAGVGNTEAFF. CDR3 sequence (DNA): TGTGCCAGCAGCTTATGGGCAGGGGTGGGGAACACTGAAGCTTTCTTT.

This clonotype was counted many times. The chain has TRBV27 and TRBJ2-1; 13 bases fit TRBD2. There are 18 residues in the CDR3. Germline V gives CDR1 MNHEY, CDR2 SMNVEV (reference sequence). V was pared by 5 bases and J by 7 bases, with 14 bases of the junction left unmatched. The CDR3 loop is CASSGRTSGSRLGNEQFF. As DNA, the CDR3 is TGTGCCAGCAGTGGTAGGACTAGCGGGAGTCGCTTAGGGAATGAGCAGTTCTTC.

Many counts were recorded for this clonotype. V is TRBV27 and J is TRBJ2-3; D may be TRBD1 (6 bases). Germline V CDR1 and CDR2: MNHEY, SMNVEV (reference sequence). The CDR3 is 15 amino acids. Trimming shortened V by 7 bases and J by 4 bases, and 18 bases separated the two germline ends. This CDR3 is CASTNRANGADTQYF. The CDR3 region has the DNA TGTGCCAGCACCAACAGGGCTAATGGGGCAGATACGCAGTATTTT.

The chain is built from TRBV2 and TRBJ2-1, with TRBD2 identical over 8 bases. CDR3 length: 15 residues. The V gene's germline CDR1 is SNHLY and CDR2 FYNNEI. V trimming: 5 bases; J trimming: 8 bases; junction bases outside the gene matches: 11. The CDR3, as DNA: TGTGCCAGCAGTCCTCTTGCGGGAGGAGGGGATGAGCAGTTCTTC. Protein product: CASSPLAGGGDEQFF.

This clonotype was seen ten or more times. V usage is TRBV29-1 and J usage is TRBJ2-7; D is ambiguous. Trimming left V 7 bases short and J 1 base short, with 14 bases between. The CDR3 runs 13 residues. The germline gives CDR1 SQVTM, CDR2 ANQGSEA. CDR3 nucleotides: TGCAGCGGGGTGGGTGGACCTTCCTACGAGCAGTACTTC. Residues: CSGVGGPSYEQYF.

This clonotype was counted at least ten times. This chain links TRBV5-4 with TRBJ2-7; 7 bases agree with TRBD2. Germline V CDR1 and CDR2: SGHNT, YYREEE (reference sequence). This CDR3 has 15 residues. J lost 2 bases, V lost 0 bases, and 5 bases had no gene match. CDR3 sequence reads: CASSLVLAAPYEQYF. CDR3 nucleotides: TGTGCCAGCAGCTTGGTTCTAGCGGCCCCCTACGAGCAGTACTTC.

This clonotype was found many times. V and J are TRBV9 and TRBJ2-3, with D perhaps matching TRBD2 (5 bases). The CDR3 length is 12 residues. V was clipped by 3 bases and J by 3 bases, with 5 bases between them. Germline assignment: CDR1 SGDLS and CDR2 YYNGEE. Here the CDR3 reads CASSGETDTQYF. CDR3 bases: TGTGCCAGCAGCGGGGAGACAGATACGCAGTATTTT.

Ten or more counts support this clonotype. This chain uses TRBV7-9 with TRBJ2-1; D may be TRBD1 or TRBD2 (5 bases each). There are 13 residues in the CDR3. Trimming shortened V by 5 bases and J by 6 bases, and 11 bases separated the two germline ends. Germline CDR1 SEHNR, CDR2 FQNEAQ (reference sequence). CDR3 protein: CASSPGTTNEQFF. DNA of the CDR3: TGTGCCAGCAGCCCCGGGACCACCAATGAGCAGTTCTTC.

Ten or more counts support this clonotype. This chain connects TRBV6-1 to TRBJ2-7, with TRBD2 matching 9 bases. The CDR3 contains 15 residues. CDR1 is MNHNS and CDR2 is SASEGT in the germline V gene. Trimming took 6 bases from V and 6 from J; bases not matched to a gene: 12. This CDR3 reads CASSRGPGLATEQYF. The CDR3 DNA sequence: TGTGCCAGCAGCAGAGGACCCGGACTAGCGACCGAGCAGTACTTC.

There are many counts of this clonotype. This chain links TRBV18 with TRBJ1-1, with no clear D. The germline gives CDR1 KGHSH, CDR2 LQKENI. Deletions cut 2 bases from V and 3 bases from J, with 19 bases between. CDR3 size: 17 residues. The chain's CDR3 is CASSPFSGLRKDTEAFF. CDR3 in DNA: TGTGCCAGCTCACCATTTTCCGGGCTCCGAAAGGACACTGAAGCTTTCTTT.

This clonotype was seen many times. J is TRBJ2-5 and V is TRBV29-1; D perhaps matches TRBD1 (6 bases). Per germline, CDR1 SQVTM and CDR2 ANQGSEA. The ends were cut back, 2 bases at V and 3 bases at J, with 13 bases in the middle. There are 14 residues in the CDR3. Here the CDR3 reads CSVESRDIKETQYF. The CDR3, as DNA: TGCAGCGTTGAATCCCGGGACATTAAAGAGACCCAGTACTTC.